Following are 8 T cell receptor beta chains from one sample sequenced in a study of blood T cells in healthy people across ages. A second PCR, run for about 6 to 11 cycles, used a sample-barcoded 5' primer plus a J-beta primer mix. MiXCR, applied by TCRdb to the 5' RACE reads, yields one record per CDR3 protein. In the table there are around 800,000 distinct CDR3 sequences, roughly 25% of which are singletons. This sample was also put to use in a study of T cells of mothers and their children.

Sample: blood. All receptors derive from a boy aged 5-17 years in good health.

This clonotype was recorded a few times. The genes are TRBV28 and TRBJ2-7; no definite D call. Trimming cost V 5 bases and J 2 bases, with 10 bases left between them. From germline, CDR1 is MDHEN and CDR2 SYDVKM. This CDR3 is built from 13 residues. CDR3: CASSTGPTYEQYF. CDR3 DNA: TGTGCCAGCAGTACCGGGCCCACCTACGAGCAGTACTTC.

This clonotype was seen only a few times. The rearrangement joins TRBV7-3 to TRBJ1-2, with D perhaps matching TRBD1 (5 bases). CDR1 and CDR2 (germline): SGHTA, FQGTGA. V was cut by 5 bases and J by 7 bases, with 11 bases left in between. This CDR3 spans 12 amino acids. CDR3 coding DNA: TGTGCCAGCAGCGGGGGGGACTCTGGCTACACCTTC. Its translation: CASSGGDSGYTF. The full variable domain, in which reference TRBV7-3 and TRBJ1-2 provide the parts outside the CDR3, is GAGVSQTPSNKVTEKGKYVELRCDPISGHTALYWYRQSLGQGPEFLIYFQGTGAADDSGLPNDRFFAVRPEGSVSTLKIQRTERGDSAVYLCASSGGDSGYTFGSGTRLTVV.

The chain combines TRBV20-1 with TRBJ1-4; tentative D call: TRBD1 (5 bases). This CDR3 contains 14 residues. The germline CDR1 and CDR2 sequences are DFQATT and SNEGSKA (reference sequence). V lost 0 bases, J lost 5 bases, and 10 bases lay in between. CDR3 sequence reads: CSARDGTRNEKLFF. CDR3 nucleotide sequence: TGCAGTGCTAGAGATGGGACTCGAAATGAAAAACTGTTTTTT.

The gene calls are TRBV18 and TRBJ2-6; D is possibly TRBD2 (6 bases). The germline V and J ends were trimmed by 3 bases and 0 bases, with 18 bases remaining between them. This CDR3 is 19 amino acids long. Per the germline V gene, CDR1 is KGHSH and CDR2 is LQKENI. The CDR3 reads CASSPPHGGKGSGANVLTF. In nucleotides, the CDR3 is TGTGCCAGCTCACCGCCACACGGGGGAAAGGGCTCTGGGGCCAACGTCCTGACTTTC.

There are a few counts of this clonotype. The CDR3 is CASSSGQLNEQYF. Written as DNA, the CDR3 is TGCGCCAGCAGCTCTGGACAGTTAAACGAGCAGTACTTC. J is TRBJ2-7 and V is TRBV5-1, with TRBD1 as a possible D gene (6 bases). This CDR3 contains 13 residues. The germline V and J ends were trimmed by 3 bases and 5 bases, with 12 bases remaining between them. CDR1 is SGHRS, CDR2 YFSETQ, per germline.

The chain combines TRBV6-5 with TRBJ1-6; a weak D match, TRBD1 (5 bases). Trimming took 0 bases from V and 10 from J, leaving 13 bases between them. This CDR3 has 15 residues. Germline V gives CDR1 MNHEY, CDR2 SVGAGI. The DNA for the CDR3 is TGTGCCAGCAGTTACTCGGGGCAGGGTGGATCACCCCTCCACTTT. Its protein product is CASSYSGQGGSPLHF.

This clonotype was recorded a few times. The chain combines TRBV4-1 with TRBJ2-3, with D possibly TRBD1 on 6 matching bases. The germline V gene encodes CDR1 MGHRA and CDR2 YSYEKL. The CDR3 consists of 16 residues. The germline V and J ends were trimmed by 7 bases and 5 bases, with 22 bases remaining between them. As DNA, the CDR3 is TGCGCCAGCACCTTCTCCGGACTTTCCAGGGGAGATACGCAGTATTTT. This codes for CASTFSGLSRGDTQYF.

The sample holds one count of this clonotype. This rearrangement joins TRBV6-5 to TRBJ2-5, with no clear D. V gave up 2 bases and J gave up 11 bases, with 21 bases separating them. CDR1 is MNHEY, CDR2 SVGAGI, per germline. This CDR3 contains 15 residues. This CDR3 is CASSYSLVTLGVQYF. CDR3 sequence (DNA): TGTGCCAGCAGTTACAGCCTAGTAACACTCGGTGTGCAGTACTTC.